This TCR beta chain is drawn from a study of blood T cell repertoires in COVID-19 (dated by TCRdb to about 2020). Notes on the research overall: Samples from collaborators originated in the United States, Italy and Spain and spanned both the acute and convalescent phases of COVID-19. Sample metadata almost always included a de-identified subject ID, COVID-19 status, age in years and sex. The samples were drawn from two sources: the first 160 participants of the ongoing ImmuneRACE study, and 1,254 subjects contributed by 6 global collaborators. The prospective study material was composed of cDNA or gDNA derived from T cells, B-cell-depleted T cells, or PBMCs. The dataset comprised deeply sampled blood TCRbeta repertoires from subjects exposed to, actively infected with, or recovered from COVID-19. The repertoires were made available in a free public database intended to serve as a resource for research on the immune response to SARS-CoV-2. HLA class I and class II types, where available, came from metadata supplied by the sample provider rather than from assay-based typing. General conclusions and limits of the study: The quantity of clinical and demographic metadata differed by source and by participant and was supplied without curation.

For this clone: Its antigen target is currently unknown. No clone much larger than this one lies a single base away; base qualities are absent.

TCRbeta CDR3 regions were amplified from genomic DNA using the immunoSEQ Assay, a bias-controlled multiplex PCR. In the paper's pipeline: The number of nucleated cells in each sample was estimated by amplification of reference gene primers within the assay. To quantify the absolute abundance of each unique TCRbeta CDR3 rearrangement, sequence reads were collapsed and filtered. For each sample, productive Simpson clonality was calculated as the square root of Simpson's diversity index across productive rearrangements. As stored in TCRdb, this immuneACCESS dataset retains in-frame rearrangements with V and J assigned. A fraction of the clones does not appear; measured against another copy, unresolved V genes explain less than half of the discrepancy, and the remainder lacks a known reason. The V and J calls and clone size are taken from that table; D and trimming were inferred from the DNA. The sample contains 300,000 or so clones, more than 85% of them found a single time. Jointly, the top ten make up about 1.2% of the sample.

The germline V gene (reference sequence) sets CDR1 to LNHDA and CDR2 to SQIVND. Germline trimming amounts to 3 bases on V and 5 bases on J, with 3 as the count of junction bases outside the gene matches. Inclusive of the bounding cysteine and phenylalanine, the CDR3 is 13 residues long. CDR3 DNA only is kept here, 39 bases in frame from base 1. The collaborating institutions used their own protocols to collect whole blood in K2EDTA tubes. For TCRbeta analysis, collaborators shipped samples as frozen whole blood, isolated PBMCs, or DNA extracted from either of those sample types. The chain joins TRBV19 to TRBJ2-5; 7 bases in the middle match TRBD1. The specimen was peripheral blood. This receptor was taken from a man aged 70-80 years with acute or convalescent COVID-19. The CDR3 protein is CASSIRGFETQYF. The DNA sequence follows: TGTGCCAGTAGTATCAGGGGGTTCGAGACCCAGTACTTC.